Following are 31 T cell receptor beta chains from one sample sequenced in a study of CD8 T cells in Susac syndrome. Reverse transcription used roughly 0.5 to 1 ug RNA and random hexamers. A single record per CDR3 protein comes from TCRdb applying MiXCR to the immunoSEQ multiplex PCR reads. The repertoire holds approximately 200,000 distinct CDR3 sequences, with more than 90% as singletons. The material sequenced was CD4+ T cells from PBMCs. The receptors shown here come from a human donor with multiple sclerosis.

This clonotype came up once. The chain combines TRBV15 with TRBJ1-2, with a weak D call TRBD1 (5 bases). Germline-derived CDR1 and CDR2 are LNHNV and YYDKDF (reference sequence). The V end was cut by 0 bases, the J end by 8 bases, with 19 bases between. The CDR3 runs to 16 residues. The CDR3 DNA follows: TGTGCCACCAGCAGAGATCCCGGCCGAGGGGCTAGGGGCTACACCTTC. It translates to CATSRDPGRGARGYTF.

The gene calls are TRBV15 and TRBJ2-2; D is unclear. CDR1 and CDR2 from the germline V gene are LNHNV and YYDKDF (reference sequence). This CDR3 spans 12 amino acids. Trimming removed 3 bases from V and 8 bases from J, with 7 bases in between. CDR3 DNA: TGTGCCACCAGCAGTCTGTTTGGGGAGCTGTTTTTT. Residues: CATSSLFGELFF.

CDR3 bases: TGCAGCGTTGTATCCCAAGGGACCGAGACCCAGTACTTC. Amino acids: CSVVSQGTETQYF. The chain employs TRBV29-1 and TRBJ2-5; D tentatively reads TRBD1 or TRBD2 (5 bases each). Trimming pared 4 bases from V and 5 bases from J, leaving 14 bases between. The CDR3 runs to 13 residues. Germline V gives CDR1 SQVTM, CDR2 ANQGSEA.

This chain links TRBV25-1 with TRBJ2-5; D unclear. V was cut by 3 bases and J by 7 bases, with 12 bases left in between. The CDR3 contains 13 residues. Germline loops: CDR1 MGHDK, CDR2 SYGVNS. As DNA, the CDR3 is TGTGCCAGCAGTGAGGGCCTAACGGGGACCCAGTACTTC. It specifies CASSEGLTGTQYF. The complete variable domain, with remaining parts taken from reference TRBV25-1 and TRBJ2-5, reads EADIYQTPRYLVIGTGKKITLECSQTMGHDKMYWYQQDPGMELHLIHYSYGVNSTEKGDLSSESTVSRIRTEHFPLTLESARPSHTSQYLCASSEGLTGTQYFGPGTRLLVL.

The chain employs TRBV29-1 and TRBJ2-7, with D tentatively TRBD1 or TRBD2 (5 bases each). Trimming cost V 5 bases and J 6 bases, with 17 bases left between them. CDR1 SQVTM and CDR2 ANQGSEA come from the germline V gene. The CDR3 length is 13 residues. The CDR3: CSVLSGIGAEQYF. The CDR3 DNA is TGCAGCGTTCTTTCCGGGATCGGGGCCGAGCAGTACTTC.

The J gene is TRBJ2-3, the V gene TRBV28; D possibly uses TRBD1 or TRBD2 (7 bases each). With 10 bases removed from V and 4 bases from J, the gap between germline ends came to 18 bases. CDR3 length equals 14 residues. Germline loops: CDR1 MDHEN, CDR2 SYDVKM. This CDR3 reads CATKSGGVADTQYF. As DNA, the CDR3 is TGTGCCACCAAGTCAGGGGGGGTCGCAGATACGCAGTATTTT.

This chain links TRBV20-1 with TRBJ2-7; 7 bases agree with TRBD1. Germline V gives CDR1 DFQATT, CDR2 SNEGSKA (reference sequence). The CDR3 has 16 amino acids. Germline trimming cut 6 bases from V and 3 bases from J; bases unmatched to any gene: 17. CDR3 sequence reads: CSARQLWDSALYEQYF. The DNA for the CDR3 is TGCAGTGCCCGCCAACTTTGGGACAGCGCACTCTACGAGCAGTACTTC.

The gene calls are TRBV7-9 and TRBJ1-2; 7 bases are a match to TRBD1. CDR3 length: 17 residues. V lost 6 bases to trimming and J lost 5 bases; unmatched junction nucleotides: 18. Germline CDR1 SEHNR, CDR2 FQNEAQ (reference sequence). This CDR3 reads CASSLTSRGELGYGYTF. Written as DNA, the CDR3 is TGTGCCAGCAGTTTAACTTCCAGGGGGGAACTCGGATATGGCTACACCTTC.

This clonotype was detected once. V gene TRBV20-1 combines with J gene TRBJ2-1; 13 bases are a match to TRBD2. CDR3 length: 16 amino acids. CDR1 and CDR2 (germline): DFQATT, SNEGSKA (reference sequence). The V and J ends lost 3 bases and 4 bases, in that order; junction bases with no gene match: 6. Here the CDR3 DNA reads TGCAGTGCTAGTGATTGGACTAGCGGGGGATACAATGAGCAGTTCTTC. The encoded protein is CSASDWTSGGYNEQFF.

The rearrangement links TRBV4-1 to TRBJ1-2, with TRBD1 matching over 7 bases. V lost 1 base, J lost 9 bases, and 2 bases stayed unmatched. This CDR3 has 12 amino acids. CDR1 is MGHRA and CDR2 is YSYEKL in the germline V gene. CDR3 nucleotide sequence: TGCGCCAGCAGCCAAGCAGGGGGTCGCTACACCTTC. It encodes CASSQAGGRYTF.

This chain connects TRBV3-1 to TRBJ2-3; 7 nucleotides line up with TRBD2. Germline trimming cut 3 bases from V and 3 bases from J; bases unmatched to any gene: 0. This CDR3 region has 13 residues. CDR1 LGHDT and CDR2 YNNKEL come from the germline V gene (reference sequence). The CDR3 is CASSHSGTDTQYF. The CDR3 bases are TGTGCCAGCAGCCATAGCGGGACAGATACGCAGTATTTT.

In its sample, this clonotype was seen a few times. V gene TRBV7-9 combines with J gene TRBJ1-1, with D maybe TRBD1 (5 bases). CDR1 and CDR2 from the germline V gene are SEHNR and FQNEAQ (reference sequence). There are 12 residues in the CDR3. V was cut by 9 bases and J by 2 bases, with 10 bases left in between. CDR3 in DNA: TGTGCCAGTGGAAGGGGTAACACTGAAGCTTTCTTT. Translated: CASGRGNTEAFF.

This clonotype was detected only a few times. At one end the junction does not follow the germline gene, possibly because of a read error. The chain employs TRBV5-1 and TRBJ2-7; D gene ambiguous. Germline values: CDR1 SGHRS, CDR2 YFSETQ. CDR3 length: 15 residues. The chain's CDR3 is CASRLGTAESYEQYF. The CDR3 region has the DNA TGCGCCAGCAGGTTAGGAACTGCAGAATCCTATGAGCAGTACTTC.

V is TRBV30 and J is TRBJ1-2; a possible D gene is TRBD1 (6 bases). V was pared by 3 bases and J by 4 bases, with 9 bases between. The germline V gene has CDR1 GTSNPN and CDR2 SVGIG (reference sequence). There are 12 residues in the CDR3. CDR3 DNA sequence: TGTGCCTGGAGCGGGGGCGGCTATGGCTACACCTTC. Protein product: CAWSGGGYGYTF.

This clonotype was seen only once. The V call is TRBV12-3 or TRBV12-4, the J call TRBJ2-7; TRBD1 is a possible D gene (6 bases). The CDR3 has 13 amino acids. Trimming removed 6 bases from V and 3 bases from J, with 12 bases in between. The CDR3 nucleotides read TGTGCCAGCAGACCGGGACACAACTACGAGCAGTACTTC. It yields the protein CASRPGHNYEQYF.

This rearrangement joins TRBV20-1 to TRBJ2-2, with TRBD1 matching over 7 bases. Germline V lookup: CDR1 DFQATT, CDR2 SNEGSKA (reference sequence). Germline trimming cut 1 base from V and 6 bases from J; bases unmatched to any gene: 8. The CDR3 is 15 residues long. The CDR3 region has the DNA TGCAGTGCTAGAGTCAGGGGGTCCGGGTCCGGGGAGCTGTTTTTT. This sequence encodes CSARVRGSGSGELFF.

This chain's CDR3 is CAWSDRVTNEKLFF. The CDR3 DNA sequence: TGTGCCTGGTCGGACAGGGTCACTAATGAAAAACTGTTTTTT. The J gene is TRBJ1-4, the V gene TRBV30; TRBD1 agrees at 8 bases. CDR1 is GTSNPN and CDR2 is SVGIG in the germline V gene (reference sequence). The ends lost 5 bases at V and 2 bases at J; junction bases unmatched: 4. The CDR3 loop spans 14 amino acids.

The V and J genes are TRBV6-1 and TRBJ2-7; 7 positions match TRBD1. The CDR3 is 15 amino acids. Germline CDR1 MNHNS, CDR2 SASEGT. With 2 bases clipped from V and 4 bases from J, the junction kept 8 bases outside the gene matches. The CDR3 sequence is CASSERQGISYEQYF. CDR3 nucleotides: TGTGCCAGCAGTGAACGACAGGGTATCTCGTACGAGCAGTACTTC.

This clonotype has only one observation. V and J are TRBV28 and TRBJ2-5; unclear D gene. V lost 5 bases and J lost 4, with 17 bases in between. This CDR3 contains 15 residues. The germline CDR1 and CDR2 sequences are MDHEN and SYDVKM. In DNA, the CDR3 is TGTGCCAGCAGTCACTCCCCCCCAGAAGTAGAGACCCAGTACTTC. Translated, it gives CASSHSPPEVETQYF.

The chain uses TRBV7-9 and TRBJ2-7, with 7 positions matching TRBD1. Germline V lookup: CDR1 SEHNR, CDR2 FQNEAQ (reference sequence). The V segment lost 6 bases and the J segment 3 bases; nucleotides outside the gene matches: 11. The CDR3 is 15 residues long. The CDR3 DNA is TGTGCCAGCAGTTCCGGACAGGCGACACGCTACGAGCAGTACTTC. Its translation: CASSSGQATRYEQYF.

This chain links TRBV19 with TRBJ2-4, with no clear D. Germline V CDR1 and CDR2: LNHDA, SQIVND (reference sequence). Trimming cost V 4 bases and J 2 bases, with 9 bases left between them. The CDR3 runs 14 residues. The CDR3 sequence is CASSKMRPKNIQYF. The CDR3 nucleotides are TGTGCCAGTAGTAAGATGCGGCCCAAAAACATTCAGTACTTC.

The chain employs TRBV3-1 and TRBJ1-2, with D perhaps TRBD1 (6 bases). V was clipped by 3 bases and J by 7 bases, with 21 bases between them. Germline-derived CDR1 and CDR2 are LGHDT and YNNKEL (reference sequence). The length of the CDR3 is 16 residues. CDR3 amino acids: CASSQGGGSWLFGYTF. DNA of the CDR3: TGTGCCAGCAGCCAGGGCGGGGGCAGCTGGTTGTTTGGCTACACCTTC.

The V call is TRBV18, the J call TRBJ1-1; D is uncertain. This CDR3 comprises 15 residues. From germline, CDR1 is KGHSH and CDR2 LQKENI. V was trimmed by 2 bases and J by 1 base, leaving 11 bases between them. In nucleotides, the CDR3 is TGTGCCAGCTCACCAGGGGTCAGGCAGAACACTGAAGCTTTCTTT. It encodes CASSPGVRQNTEAFF.

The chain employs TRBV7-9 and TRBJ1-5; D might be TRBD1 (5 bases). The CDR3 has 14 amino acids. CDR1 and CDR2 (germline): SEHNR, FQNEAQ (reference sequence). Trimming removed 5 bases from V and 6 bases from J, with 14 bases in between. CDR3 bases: TGTGCCAGCAGCGGGGCAGAGAAGGGTCAGCCCCAGCATTTT. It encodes CASSGAEKGQPQHF.

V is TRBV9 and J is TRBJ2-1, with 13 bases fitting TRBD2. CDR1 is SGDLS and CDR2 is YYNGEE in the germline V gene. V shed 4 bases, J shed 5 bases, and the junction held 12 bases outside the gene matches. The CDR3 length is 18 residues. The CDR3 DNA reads TGTGCCAGCAGCACCCAAATAGGGACTAGCGGGGTGCACAATGAGCAGTTCTTC. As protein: CASSTQIGTSGVHNEQFF.

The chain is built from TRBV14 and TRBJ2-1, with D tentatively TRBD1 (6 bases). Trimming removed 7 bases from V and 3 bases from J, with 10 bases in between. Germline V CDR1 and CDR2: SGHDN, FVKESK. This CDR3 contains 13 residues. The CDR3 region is CASTLGHYNEQFF. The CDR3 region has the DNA TGTGCCAGCACCCTGGGACACTACAATGAGCAGTTCTTC.

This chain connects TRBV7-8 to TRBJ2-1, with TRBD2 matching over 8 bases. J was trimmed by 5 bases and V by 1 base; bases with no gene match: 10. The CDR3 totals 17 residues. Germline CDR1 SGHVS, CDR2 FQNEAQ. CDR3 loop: CASSLVLTLGGDNEQFF. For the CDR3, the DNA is TGTGCCAGCAGCTTAGTCCTTACTCTCGGGGGGGACAATGAGCAGTTCTTC.

CDR3 protein: CSARRDRAYEQYF. Written as DNA, the CDR3 is TGCAGTGCTCGCCGGGACAGGGCCTACGAGCAGTACTTC. The rearrangement joins TRBV20-1 to TRBJ2-7; 9 nucleotides align to TRBD1. Unmatched junction bases numbered 4, after V lost 5 bases and J lost 2 bases. Germline-derived CDR1 and CDR2 are DFQATT and SNEGSKA (reference sequence). The CDR3 has 13 residues.

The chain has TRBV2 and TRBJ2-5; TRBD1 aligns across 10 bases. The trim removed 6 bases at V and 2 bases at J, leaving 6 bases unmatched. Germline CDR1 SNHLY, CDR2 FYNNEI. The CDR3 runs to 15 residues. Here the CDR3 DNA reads TGTGCCAGCAGACTCGGGACAGGGGCTCAAGAGACCCAGTACTTC. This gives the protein CASRLGTGAQETQYF. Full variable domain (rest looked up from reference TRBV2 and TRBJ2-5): EPEVTQTPSHQVTQMGQEVILRCVPISNHLYFYWYRQILGQKVEFLVSFYNNEISEKSEIFDDQFSVERPDGSNFTLKIRSTKLEDSAMYFCASRLGTGAQETQYFGPGTRLLVL.

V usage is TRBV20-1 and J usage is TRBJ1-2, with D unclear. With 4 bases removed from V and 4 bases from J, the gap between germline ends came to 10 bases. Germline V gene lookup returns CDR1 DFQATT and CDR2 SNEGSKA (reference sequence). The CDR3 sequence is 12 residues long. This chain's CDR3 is CSANYATYGYTF. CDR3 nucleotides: TGCAGTGCTAATTATGCTACCTATGGCTACACCTTC.

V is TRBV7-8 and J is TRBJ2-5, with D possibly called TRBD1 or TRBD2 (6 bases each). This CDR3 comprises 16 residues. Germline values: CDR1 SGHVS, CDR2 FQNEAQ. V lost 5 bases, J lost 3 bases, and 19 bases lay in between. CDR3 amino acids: CASSDGGRRREETQYF. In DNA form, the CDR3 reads TGTGCCAGCAGCGACGGGGGCAGAAGGAGGGAAGAGACCCAGTACTTC. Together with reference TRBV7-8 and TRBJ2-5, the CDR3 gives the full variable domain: GAGVSQSPRYKVAKRGQDVALRCDPISGHVSLFWYQQALGQGPEFLTYFQNEAQLDKSGLPSDRFFAERPEGSVSTLKIQRTQQEDSAVYLCASSDGGRRREETQYFGPGTRLLVL.